The 10 T cell receptor beta chains below all came from one sample that was sequenced in a study of identifying expanded T cells in peripheral blood. The data were produced by immunoSEQ multiplex PCR, yet TCRdb's version contains in-frame clones alone and is incomplete. In the table there are approximately 130,000 clones, 86% of which are singletons. The sample comprised blood. The receptors here all came from a person aged 18 to 75 in good health.

The count of this clone is one. CDR3: CASSPVGGQGGGYTF. For the CDR3, the DNA is TGTGCCAGCAGCCCCGTTGGGGGACAGGGGGGTGGCTACACCTTC. V usage is TRBV7-2 and J usage is TRBJ1-2; 11 bases fit TRBD1. The CDR3 covers 15 residues. With 5 bases clipped from V and 7 bases from J, the junction kept 9 bases outside the gene matches. From germline, CDR1 is SGHTA and CDR2 FQGNSA. The entire variable domain, with the rest obtained from reference TRBV7-2 and TRBJ1-2, is as follows: GAGVSQSPSNKVTEKGKDVELRCDPISGHTALYWYRQSLGQGLEFLIYFQGNSAPDKSGLPSDRFSAERTGGSVSTLTIQRTQQEDSAVYLCASSPVGGQGGGYTFGSGTRLTVV.

The chain carries TRBV6-1 and TRBJ1-5, with D perhaps TRBD1 (6 bases). The CDR3 runs to 15 residues. The V and J ends lost 6 bases and 0 bases respectively, with 12 bases between them. In germline, CDR1 is MNHNS, CDR2 SASEGT. The CDR3 loop is CASSTGTHSNQPQHF. CDR3 bases: TGTGCCAGCAGCACCGGGACACATAGCAATCAGCCCCAGCATTTT.

The rearrangement links TRBV19 to TRBJ2-5; 8 bases agree with TRBD2. CDR1 LNHDA and CDR2 SQIVND come from the germline V gene (reference sequence). This CDR3 is built from 14 residues. Trimming at V came to 5 bases and at J to 5 bases, leaving 7 bases not matched to a gene. This CDR3 is CASSGAGGWETQYF. The DNA for the CDR3 is TGTGCCAGTAGTGGTGCGGGGGGCTGGGAGACCCAGTACTTC.

The chain recombines TRBV7-9 with TRBJ1-1; tentative D call: TRBD1 (5 bases). CDR3 length: 11 amino acids. The V and J ends lost 2 bases and 7 bases respectively, with 5 bases between them. The V gene's germline CDR1 is SEHNR and CDR2 FQNEAQ (reference sequence). DNA of the CDR3: TGTGCCAGCAGCTTAACAGGTGAAGCTTTCTTT. It translates to CASSLTGEAFF.

The CDR3 protein is CASTNDLPRSTDTQYF. DNA of the CDR3: TGTGCCAGCACAAACGACCTCCCCCGCAGTACAGATACGCAGTATTTT. The rearrangement uses TRBV6-4 and TRBJ2-3; D unresolved. CDR1 and CDR2 (germline): MRHNA, SNTAGT. Trimming cost V 7 bases and J 3 bases, with 20 bases left between them. CDR3 length: 16 residues.

The chain has TRBV7-5 and TRBJ1-2. TRBV7-5 has pseudogene status. CDR3 length: 11 residues. CDR3 sequence reads: CARSLLGGYTF. DNA for the CDR3: TGTGCCAGAAGCCTCTTGGGAGGCTACACCTTC.

The chain links TRBV6-4 to TRBJ2-3, with a possible D match to TRBD1 (6 bases). CDR3 length: 15 amino acids. Trimming removed 5 bases at V and 1 base at J, with 13 bases between. Germline values: CDR1 MRHNA, CDR2 SNTAGT. In DNA form, the CDR3 reads TGTGCCAGCAGTCCTATGGGGGCTGGCACAGATACGCAGTATTTT. This encodes CASSPMGAGTDTQYF.

The rearrangement links TRBV7-9 to TRBJ1-1; D ambiguous. The germline V gene has CDR1 SEHNR and CDR2 FQNEAQ (reference sequence). The CDR3 has 13 amino acids. V lost 5 bases, J lost 5 bases, and 12 bases lay in between. CDR3 DNA sequence: TGTGCCAGCAGCCGTCTTGGTAGGACTGAAGCTTTCTTT. Translating it yields CASSRLGRTEAFF. The variable domain in full, with the rest retrieved from reference TRBV7-9 and TRBJ1-1, is DTGVSQNPRHKITKRGQNVTFRCDPISEHNRLYWYRQTLGQGPEFLTYFQNEAQLEKSRLLSDRFSAERPKGSFSTLEIQRTEQGDSAMYLCASSRLGRTEAFFGQGTRLTVV.

The chain joins TRBV18 to TRBJ1-1; no clear D. Trimming removed 2 bases at V and 0 bases at J, with 4 bases between. This CDR3 is built from 13 residues. The germline CDR1 and CDR2 sequences are KGHSH and LQKENI. CDR3 in amino acids: CASSPIMNTEAFF. The CDR3 DNA sequence: TGTGCCAGCTCACCAATTATGAACACTGAAGCTTTCTTT. Looking up the rest from reference TRBV18 and TRBJ1-1 gives the full variable domain: NAGVMQNPRHLVRRRGQEARLRCSPMKGHSHVYWYRQLPEEGLKFMVYLQKENIIDESGMPKERFSAEFPKEGPSILRIQQVVRGDSAAYFCASSPIMNTEAFFGQGTRLTVV.

The J gene is TRBJ2-1, the V gene TRBV6-4; 7 bases map to TRBD2. Germline trimming cut 4 bases from V and 6 bases from J; bases unmatched to any gene: 6. Germline lookup yields CDR1 MRHNA and CDR2 SNTAGT. The CDR3 spans 14 residues. The CDR3: CASSAGGSFNEQFF. The DNA of the CDR3 is TGTGCCAGCAGTGCGGGCGGGAGTTTCAATGAGCAGTTCTTC.